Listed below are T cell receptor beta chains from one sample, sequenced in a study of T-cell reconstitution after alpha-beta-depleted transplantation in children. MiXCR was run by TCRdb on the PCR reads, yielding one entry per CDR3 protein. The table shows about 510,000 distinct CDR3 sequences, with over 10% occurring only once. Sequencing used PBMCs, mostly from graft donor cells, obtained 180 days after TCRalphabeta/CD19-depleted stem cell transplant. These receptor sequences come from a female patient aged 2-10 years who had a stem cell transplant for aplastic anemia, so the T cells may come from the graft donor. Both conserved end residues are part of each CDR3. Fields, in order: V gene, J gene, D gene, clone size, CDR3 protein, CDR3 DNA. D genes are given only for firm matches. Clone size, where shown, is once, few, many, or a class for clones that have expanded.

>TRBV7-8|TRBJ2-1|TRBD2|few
CASSLERLAGANEQFF
TGTGCCAGCAGCTTAGAGCGACTAGCGGGAGCCAATGAGCAGTTCTTC
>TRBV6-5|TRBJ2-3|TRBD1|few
CASRYRGLRTDTQYF
TGTGCCAGCAGGTACAGGGGGCTTCGCACAGATACGCAGTATTTT
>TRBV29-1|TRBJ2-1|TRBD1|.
CSVASWGQGGNEQFF
TGCAGCGTTGCCTCATGGGGACAGGGAGGGAATGAGCAGTTCTTC
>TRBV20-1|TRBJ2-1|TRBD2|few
CSARANTGLAYNEQFF
TGCAGTGCTAGAGCAAATACGGGACTAGCGTACAATGAGCAGTTCTTC
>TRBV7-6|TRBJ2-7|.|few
CASSLVGTPLREQYF
TGTGCCAGCAGCTTAGTCGGGACACCCCTACGGGAGCAGTACTTC
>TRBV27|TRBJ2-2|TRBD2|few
CASSQRGENTGELFF
TGTGCCAGCAGTCAGCGGGGGGAGAACACCGGGGAGCTGTTTTTT
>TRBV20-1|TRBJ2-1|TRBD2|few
CSARGLAGGPSNEQFF
TGCAGTGCTAGAGGACTAGCGGGAGGGCCAAGCAATGAGCAGTTCTTC
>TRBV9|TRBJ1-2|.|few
CASSPEAGRSGYTF
TGTGCCAGCAGCCCAGAGGCAGGGAGGTCCGGCTACACCTTC
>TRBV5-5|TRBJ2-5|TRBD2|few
CASSLVSGSGEYF
TGTGCCAGCAGCTTGGTTAGCGGGAGTGGGGAGTACTTC
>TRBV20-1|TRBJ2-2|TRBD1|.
CSAKPGQGDTGELFF
TGCAGTGCTAAACCGGGACAGGGGGACACCGGGGAGCTGTTTTTT
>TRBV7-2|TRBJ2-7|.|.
CASSLASQVLGQYF
TGTGCCAGCAGCTTAGCGTCGCAGGTTCTTGGGCAGTACTTC
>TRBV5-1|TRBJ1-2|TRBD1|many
CASSLGTGDYGYTF
TGCGCCAGCAGCTTGGGGACAGGGGACTATGGCTACACCTTC